One and the same sample provided the 4 T cell receptor beta chains below, sequenced in a study of cytomegalovirus exposure and HLA in healthy donors. The PCR ran on 60 Vbeta and 13 Jbeta primers. Sequencing used immunoSEQ multiplex PCR; TCRdb keeps in-frame clones, though not all of them. The sample yields roughly 170,000 clones, 60% to 85% seen once. The sample taken for sequencing was PBMCs. These receptors were taken from a female donor in good health and CMV-seronegative.

This clone has more than one count but fewer than ten. The genes are TRBV6-5 and TRBJ1-1; 9 bases map to TRBD1. CDR3 length: 11 amino acids. In germline, CDR1 is MNHEY, CDR2 SVGAGI. V lost 4 bases to trimming and J lost 11 bases; unmatched junction nucleotides: 2. CDR3 region: CASSLQGAAFF. The DNA of the CDR3 is TGTGCCAGCAGTTTACAGGGGGCCGCTTTCTTT.

The genes are TRBV11-3 and TRBJ2-1; no firm D call. Trimming took 1 base from V and 2 from J, leaving 9 bases between them. Germline-derived CDR1 and CDR2 are SGHNT and YENEEA. The CDR3 contains 15 residues. Written as DNA, the CDR3 is TGTGCCAGCAGCTTAGTAGACTCCCCCTACAATGAGCAGTTCTTC. Translating it yields CASSLVDSPYNEQFF.

Here the CDR3 reads CASNIQGSGAYEQYF. The DNA of the CDR3 is TGTGCCAGCAATATACAGGGAAGTGGGGCCTACGAGCAGTACTTC. The rearrangement uses TRBV2 and TRBJ2-7; possible D gene TRBD1, 6 bases. Germline lookup yields CDR1 SNHLY and CDR2 FYNNEI. V was pared by 7 bases and J by 2 bases, with 18 bases between. The CDR3 totals 15 residues.

This clone showed up just once. CDR3 amino acids: CASTLARFYEQYF. In nucleotides, the CDR3 is TGTGCCAGCACGCTAGCGAGATTCTACGAGCAGTACTTC. The chain links TRBV6-1 to TRBJ2-7; D is possibly TRBD2 (6 bases). CDR1 and CDR2 (germline): MNHNS, SASEGT. The CDR3 covers 13 residues. V was cut by 7 bases and J by 3 bases, with 13 bases left in between.